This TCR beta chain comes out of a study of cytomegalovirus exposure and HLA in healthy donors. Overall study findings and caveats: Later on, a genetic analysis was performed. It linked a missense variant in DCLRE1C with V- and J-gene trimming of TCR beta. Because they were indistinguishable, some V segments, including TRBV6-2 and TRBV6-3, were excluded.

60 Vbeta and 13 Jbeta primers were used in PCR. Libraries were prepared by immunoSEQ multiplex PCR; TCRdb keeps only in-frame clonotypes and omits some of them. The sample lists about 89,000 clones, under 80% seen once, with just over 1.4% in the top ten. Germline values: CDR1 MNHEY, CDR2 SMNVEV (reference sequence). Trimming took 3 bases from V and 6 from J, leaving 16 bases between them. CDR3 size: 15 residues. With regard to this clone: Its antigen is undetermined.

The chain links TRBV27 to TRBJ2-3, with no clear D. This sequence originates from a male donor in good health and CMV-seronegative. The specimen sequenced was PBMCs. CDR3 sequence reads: CASSLVPVYSDTQYF. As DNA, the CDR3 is TGTGCCAGCAGTTTGGTCCCGGTATATTCCGATACGCAGTATTTT.